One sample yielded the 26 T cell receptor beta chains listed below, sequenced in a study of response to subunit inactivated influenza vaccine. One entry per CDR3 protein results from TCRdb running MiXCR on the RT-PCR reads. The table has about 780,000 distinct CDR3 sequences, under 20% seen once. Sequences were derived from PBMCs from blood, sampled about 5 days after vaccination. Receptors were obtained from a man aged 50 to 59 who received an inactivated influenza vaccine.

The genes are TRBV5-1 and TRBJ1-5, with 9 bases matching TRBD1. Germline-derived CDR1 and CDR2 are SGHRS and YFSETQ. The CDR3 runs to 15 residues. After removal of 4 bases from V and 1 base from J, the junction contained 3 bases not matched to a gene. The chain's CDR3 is CASSEGTGSNQPQHF. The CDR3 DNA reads TGCGCCAGCAGCGAAGGGACAGGGAGCAATCAGCCCCAGCATTTT.

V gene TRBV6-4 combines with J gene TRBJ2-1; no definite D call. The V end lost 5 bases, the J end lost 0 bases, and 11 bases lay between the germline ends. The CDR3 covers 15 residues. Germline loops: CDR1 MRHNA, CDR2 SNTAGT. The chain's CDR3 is CASSSTPLSYNEQFF. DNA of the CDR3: TGTGCCAGCAGTTCGACACCTCTCTCCTACAATGAGCAGTTCTTC.

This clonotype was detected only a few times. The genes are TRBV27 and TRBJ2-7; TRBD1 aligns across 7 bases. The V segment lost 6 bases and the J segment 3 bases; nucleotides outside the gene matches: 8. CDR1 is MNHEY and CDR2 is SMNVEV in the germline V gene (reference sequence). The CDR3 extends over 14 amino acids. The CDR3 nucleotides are TGTGCCAGCAGCCTGACAGGGTTCCTCTACGAGCAGTACTTC. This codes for CASSLTGFLYEQYF.

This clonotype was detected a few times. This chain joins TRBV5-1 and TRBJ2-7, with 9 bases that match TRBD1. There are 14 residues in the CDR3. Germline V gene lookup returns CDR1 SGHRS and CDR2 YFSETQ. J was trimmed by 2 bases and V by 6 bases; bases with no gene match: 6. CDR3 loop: CASTGGQGPYEQYF. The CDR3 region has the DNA TGCGCCAGCACGGGGGGACAGGGTCCCTACGAGCAGTACTTC.

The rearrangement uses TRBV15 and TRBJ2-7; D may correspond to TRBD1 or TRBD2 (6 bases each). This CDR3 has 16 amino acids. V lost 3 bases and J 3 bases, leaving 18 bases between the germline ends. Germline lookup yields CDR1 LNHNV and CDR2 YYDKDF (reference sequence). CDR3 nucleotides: TGTGCCACCAGCAGGAAAAGGGGGGTGGACAGCTACGAGCAGTACTTC. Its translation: CATSRKRGVDSYEQYF.

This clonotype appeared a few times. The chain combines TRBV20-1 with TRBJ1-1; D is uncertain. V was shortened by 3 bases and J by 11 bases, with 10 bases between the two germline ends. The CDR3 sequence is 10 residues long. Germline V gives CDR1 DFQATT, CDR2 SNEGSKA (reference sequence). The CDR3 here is CSASRRWAFF. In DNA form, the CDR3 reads TGCAGTGCTAGCCGTAGGTGGGCTTTCTTT.

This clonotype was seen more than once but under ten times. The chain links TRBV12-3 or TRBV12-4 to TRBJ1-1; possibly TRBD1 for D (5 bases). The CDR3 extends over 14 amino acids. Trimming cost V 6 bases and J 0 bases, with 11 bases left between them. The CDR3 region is CASRRSTVNTEAFF. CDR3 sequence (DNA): TGTGCCAGCAGACGTTCGACAGTGAACACTGAAGCTTTCTTT.

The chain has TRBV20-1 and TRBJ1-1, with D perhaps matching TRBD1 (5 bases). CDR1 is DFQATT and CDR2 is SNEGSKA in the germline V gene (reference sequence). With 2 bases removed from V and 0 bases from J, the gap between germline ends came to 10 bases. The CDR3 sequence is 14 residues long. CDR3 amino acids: CSARSGGVNTEAFF. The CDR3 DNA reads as TGCAGTGCTAGATCGGGGGGGGTGAACACTGAAGCTTTCTTT.

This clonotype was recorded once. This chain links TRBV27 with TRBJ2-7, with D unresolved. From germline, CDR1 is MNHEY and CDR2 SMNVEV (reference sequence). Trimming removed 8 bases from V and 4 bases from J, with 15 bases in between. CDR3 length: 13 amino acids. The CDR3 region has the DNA TGTGCCAGCGGATTAATTGAGGCGTACGAGCAGTACTTC. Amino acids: CASGLIEAYEQYF.

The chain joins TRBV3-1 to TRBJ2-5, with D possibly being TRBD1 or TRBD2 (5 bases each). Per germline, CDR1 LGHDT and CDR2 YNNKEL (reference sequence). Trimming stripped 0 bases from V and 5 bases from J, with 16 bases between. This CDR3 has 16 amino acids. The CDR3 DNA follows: TGTGCCAGCAGCCAAGATGGACGAGGGGCGGGTGAGACCCAGTACTTC. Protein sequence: CASSQDGRGAGETQYF.

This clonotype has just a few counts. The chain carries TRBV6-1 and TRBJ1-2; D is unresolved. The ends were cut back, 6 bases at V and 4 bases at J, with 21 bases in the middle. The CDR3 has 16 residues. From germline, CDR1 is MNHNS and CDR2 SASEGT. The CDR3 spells CASRQRASPALYGYTF. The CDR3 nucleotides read TGTGCCAGCAGGCAGCGGGCATCTCCAGCCCTCTATGGCTACACCTTC.

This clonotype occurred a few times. CDR3 sequence: CASSSLAGDPYEQYF. The DNA for the CDR3 is TGTGCCAGCAGCTCCCTAGCGGGAGATCCCTACGAGCAGTACTTC. The chain links TRBV27 to TRBJ2-7; 10 bases are a match to TRBD2. V lost 6 bases and J lost 2; bases outside the gene matches: 7. Germline values: CDR1 MNHEY, CDR2 SMNVEV (reference sequence). This CDR3 region has 15 residues.

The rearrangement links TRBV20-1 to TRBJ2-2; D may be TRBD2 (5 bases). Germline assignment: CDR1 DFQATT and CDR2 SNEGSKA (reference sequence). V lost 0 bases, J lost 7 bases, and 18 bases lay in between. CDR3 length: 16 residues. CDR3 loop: CSAREGSGGDGGELFF. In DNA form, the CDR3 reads TGCAGTGCTAGAGAAGGCAGCGGCGGTGACGGCGGGGAGCTGTTTTTT.

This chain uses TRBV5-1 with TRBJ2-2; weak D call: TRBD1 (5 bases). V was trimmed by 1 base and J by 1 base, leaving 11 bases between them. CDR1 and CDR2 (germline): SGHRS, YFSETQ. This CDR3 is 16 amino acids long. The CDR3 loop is CASSLSGFVNTGELFF. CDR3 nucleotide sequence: TGCGCCAGCAGCTTGTCAGGGTTTGTGAACACCGGGGAGCTGTTTTTT.

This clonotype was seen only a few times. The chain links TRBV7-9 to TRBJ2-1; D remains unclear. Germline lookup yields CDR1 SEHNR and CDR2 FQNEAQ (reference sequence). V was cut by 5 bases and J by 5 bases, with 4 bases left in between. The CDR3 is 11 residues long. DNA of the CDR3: TGTGCCAGCAGCGATCACAATGAGCAGTTCTTC. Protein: CASSDHNEQFF.

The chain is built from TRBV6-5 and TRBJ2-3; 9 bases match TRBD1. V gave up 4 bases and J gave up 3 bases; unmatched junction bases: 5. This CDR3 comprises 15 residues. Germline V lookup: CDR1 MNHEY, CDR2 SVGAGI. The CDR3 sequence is CASSSWDRVTDTQYF. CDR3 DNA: TGTGCCAGCAGTTCCTGGGACAGGGTTACAGATACGCAGTATTTT.

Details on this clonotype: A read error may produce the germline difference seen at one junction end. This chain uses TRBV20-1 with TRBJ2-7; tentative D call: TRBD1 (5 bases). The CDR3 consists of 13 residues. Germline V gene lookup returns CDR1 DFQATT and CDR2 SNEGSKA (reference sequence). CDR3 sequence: CSAPATATYEQCF. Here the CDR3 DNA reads TGCAGTGCCCCCGCGACAGCGACCTACGAGCAGTGCTTC.

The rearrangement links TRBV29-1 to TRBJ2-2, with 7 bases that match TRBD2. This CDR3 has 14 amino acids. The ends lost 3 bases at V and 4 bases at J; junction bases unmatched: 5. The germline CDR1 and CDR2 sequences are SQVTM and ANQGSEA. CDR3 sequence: CSVDREGITGELFF. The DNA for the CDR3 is TGCAGCGTTGATAGGGAGGGAATCACCGGGGAGCTGTTTTTT.

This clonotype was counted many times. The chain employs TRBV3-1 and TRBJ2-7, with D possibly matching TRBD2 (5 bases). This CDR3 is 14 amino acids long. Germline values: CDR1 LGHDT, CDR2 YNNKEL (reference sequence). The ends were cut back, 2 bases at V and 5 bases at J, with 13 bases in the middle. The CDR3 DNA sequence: TGTGCCAGCAGCCAATTAAACAGCGGCGACGAGCAGTACTTC. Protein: CASSQLNSGDEQYF.

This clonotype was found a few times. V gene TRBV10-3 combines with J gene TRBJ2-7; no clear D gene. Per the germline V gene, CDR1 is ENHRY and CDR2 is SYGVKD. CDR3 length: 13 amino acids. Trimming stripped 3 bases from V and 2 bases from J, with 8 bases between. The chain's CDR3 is CAISESGTYEQYF. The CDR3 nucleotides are TGTGCCATCAGTGAATCCGGTACCTACGAGCAGTACTTC.

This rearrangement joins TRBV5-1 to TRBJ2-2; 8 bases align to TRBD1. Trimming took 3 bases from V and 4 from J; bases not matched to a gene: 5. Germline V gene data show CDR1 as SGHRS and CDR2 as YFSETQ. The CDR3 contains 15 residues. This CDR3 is CASSSGGRGTGELFF. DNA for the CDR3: TGCGCCAGCAGCTCAGGGGGCCGGGGCACCGGGGAGCTGTTTTTT.

The CDR3 region is CASSLPLGTSLYEQYF. Written as DNA, the CDR3 is TGTGCCAGCAGTTTACCGCTGGGGACAAGTCTCTACGAGCAGTACTTC. The J gene is TRBJ2-7, the V gene TRBV28, with TRBD1 as a possible D gene (6 bases). Germline V CDR1 and CDR2: MDHEN, SYDVKM. The CDR3 consists of 16 residues. Trimming pared 2 bases from V and 3 bases from J, leaving 17 bases between.

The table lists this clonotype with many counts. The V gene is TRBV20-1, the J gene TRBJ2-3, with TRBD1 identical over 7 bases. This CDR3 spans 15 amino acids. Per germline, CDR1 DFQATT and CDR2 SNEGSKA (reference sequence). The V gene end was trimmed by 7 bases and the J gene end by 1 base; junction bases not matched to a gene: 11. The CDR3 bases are TGCAGTGTACCACCCCGGACAGGACGCACAGATACGCAGTATTTT. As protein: CSVPPRTGRTDTQYF.

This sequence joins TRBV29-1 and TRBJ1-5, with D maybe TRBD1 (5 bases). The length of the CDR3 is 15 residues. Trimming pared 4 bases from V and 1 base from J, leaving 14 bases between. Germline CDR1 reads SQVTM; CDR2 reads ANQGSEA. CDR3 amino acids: CSVGGQGGSNQPQHF. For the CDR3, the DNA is TGCAGCGTTGGGGGTCAGGGAGGAAGCAATCAGCCCCAGCATTTT.

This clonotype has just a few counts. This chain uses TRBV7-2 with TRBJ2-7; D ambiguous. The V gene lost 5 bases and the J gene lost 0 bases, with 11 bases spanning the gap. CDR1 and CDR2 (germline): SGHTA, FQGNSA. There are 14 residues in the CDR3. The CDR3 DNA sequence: TGTGCCAGCAGCGGCGGACGGAGCTCCTACGAGCAGTACTTC. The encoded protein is CASSGGRSSYEQYF.

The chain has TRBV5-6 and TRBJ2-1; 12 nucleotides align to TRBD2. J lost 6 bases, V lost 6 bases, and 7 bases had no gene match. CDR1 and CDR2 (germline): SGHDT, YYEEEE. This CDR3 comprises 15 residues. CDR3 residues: CASTLTSGRPNEQFF. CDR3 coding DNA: TGTGCCAGCACCCTCACTAGCGGGAGGCCCAATGAGCAGTTCTTC.